The present entry profiles one T cell receptor (beta chain) with its context. Its specificity is unknown. This record belongs to a study of T cells in Graves' hyperthyroidism and ophthalmopathy. CDR1 is LGHNA, CDR2 YSLEER, per germline. Losses at the gene ends were 1 base for V and 5 bases for J; bases not matched to a gene: 10. The CDR3 spans 16 residues. Ophthalmopathy patients all had a Clinical Activity Score of at least 3, a NOSPECS grade of at least 4 and disease under 3 months old. RNA transcripts provided the source from which TCR beta CDR3 regions were amplified. HTBI primers drove first-round RT-PCR of the TCR CDR3. TCRdb reprocessed the multiplex PCR reads with MiXCR, giving one entry per CDR3 protein. The repertoire consists of about 640,000 distinct CDR3 sequences, with 20% to 25% occurring once and the leading ten covering over 30%. Findings and limits, study-wide: The model identified upcoming ophthalmopathy a median approximately six months ahead of onset.

This chain connects TRBV4-3 to TRBJ2-5; 7 bases line up with TRBD1. This receptor was taken from a man aged 25 to 40 with Graves' ophthalmopathy. Sequenced input: blood. CDR3 bases: TGCGCCAGCAGCCAAGCCCGGGGCGTCAGGGGGGAGACCCAGTACTTC. Amino acids: CASSQARGVRGETQYF.